The following is a T cell receptor (beta chain) sequence with its context. Its antigen is still unknown. This clone may be a read error of a much larger clone one base away. The donors were healthy, HIV-negative adults with no recently reported acute infections or vaccinations. Every donor was a Caucasian adult residing in Nashville, Tennessee, USA. CD4+ T cells were enriched by magnetic negative selection; naive cells were then positively selected on CD45RA, and the negative fraction formed the memory subset. Blood was collected by leukapheresis, and PBMCs were isolated by Ficoll-Histopaque density gradient centrifugation and then cryopreserved in liquid nitrogen vapor phase. Analytical flow cytometry was used to check the purity and quantity of every magnetically sorted T cell population. Genomic DNA was isolated from each sorted fraction and quantified by UV absorbance on a Nanodrop 2000c. These data come from a study of shared clonotypes between healthy human individuals (dated by TCRdb to the early 2020s). Looking at the study overall: The cohort comprised a couple of women and a few men aged 18 to 49 years. Blood TCR repertoires of a handful of healthy adults were deeply sequenced to estimate repertoire size and the extent of clonotype sharing between individuals. Libraries were prepared and TCR repertoires were sequenced by different laboratories using diverse techniques, in order to increase sequencing depth and limit assay-specific biases. For each donor, CD4 naive and CD4 memory were each run on three plates, CD8 naive on two plates, and CD8 memory on one plate. Per donor, leukapheresis produced somewhere between about 0.8 and 9.5 billion PBMCs. Broad study findings and their caveats: Even with the large sequencing depth, rarefaction of the sorted-subset datasets indicated that sequencing was incomplete. Naive subsets generally had larger estimated clonotype richness than memory subsets did. Based on pairwise subsampling, the degree of clonotype sharing among donors was expected to be affected by sequencing depth. Because the study included a small number of donors, the genetic and exposure-history diversity represented was limited. Only blood was sampled, and tissue TCR repertoires likely differ from those in blood. About 5% of naive CD4, 3% to 4% of naive CD8, about 2.1% of memory CD4, and approximately 0.39% of memory CD8 clonotypes were shared across a few donors. Compared with non-shared clonotypes, clonotypes shared by all four sorted-subset donors had higher generation probabilities.

Using the deep immunoSEQ assay, multiplex PCR amplified TCR CDR3 regions from genomic DNA. Extracted genomic DNA from each cell subset was distributed evenly across all wells of several immunoSEQ 96-well plates, and each plate was treated as a replicate. For sorted subsets, each replicate PCR was loaded with roughly 190 ng genomic DNA, equivalent to approximately 33,000 T cell genomes. Purified libraries were measured with a Qubit 3.0 fluorometer, size-checked on a Bioanalyzer 2100, and measured again with the KAPA Library Quantification kit. Every immunoSEQ 96-well plate was sequenced on a separate single-read 150-cycle Illumina NextSeq 550 flow cell. On the study's bioinformatics: Because the immunoSEQ output included only junctional sequences and no quality scores, the filtering could not be the same as the filtering used for full-length reads. Sequences were annotated with PyIR, a Python wrapper for IgBLAST v1.9, and V/J genes and CDR3 were assigned using IMGT germline references. Any read was removed if the V/J assignment was weak (E-value above 1e-6), the CDR3 was missing, or the read contained stop codons, out-of-frame junctions, or ambiguous translated residues. V3J clonotypes were defined by identical inferred V gene, J gene, and CDR3 amino acid sequence. The percentage overlap between two repertoires was calculated by dividing the number of shared unique clonotypes by the size of the smaller repertoire. Richness of each repertoire was evaluated using RTK rarefaction, the Chao1 estimator, and Recon v2.1 estimates of unobserved clonotypes. Generation probabilities were computed with OLGA for all TCRbeta clonotypes obtained by the gDNA method from four donors. TCRdb obtained this table from immuneACCESS and retained in-frame rearrangements with V and J assigned. These tables miss some clones; where compared with another copy, unresolved V genes account for less than half of the shortfall, and the remainder is unexplained. D and trimming come from the DNA, and the V and J calls and clone size come from that table. The sample yields around 1,100,000 clones; 77% were counted once. Of the sample, more than 0.85% falls within the top ten clones.

From its cysteine to its phenylalanine, the CDR3 spans 13 amino acids. Only the CDR3 DNA stays, 39 bases, in frame from base 1. Reading the germline V gene (reference sequence) gives CDR1 SGHNT and CDR2 YYREEE. Deletion took 0 bases off V and 0 bases off J, with a span of 2 bases between the germline ends. The sequence was obtained from a man in his late teens or twenties in good health. Some clones in this sample may be carry-over from other donors' samples. Sequenced material: memory CD4+ T cells from PBMCs. Explained via the paper, the cell subset or site label denotes: CD45RA-negative fraction. This receptor chain uses TRBV5-4 and TRBJ2-3; the D gene cannot be resolved reliably. The nucleotide sequence is TGTGCCAGCAGCTTGGGGAGCACAGATACGCAGTATTTT. Its amino acids are CASSLGSTDTQYF.